This T cell receptor beta chain was identified during a study of blood T cell repertoires in COVID-19. Study context: Researchers got acute and convalescent COVID-19 samples from the United States, Italy and Spain.

Germline CDR1 reads SGHAT; CDR2 reads FQNNGV. The CDR3 extends over 12 amino acids. J was trimmed by 8 bases and V by 5 bases; bases with no gene match: 5. Authors' processing steps: Amplification of reference gene primers provided the estimated nucleated cell counts. Generated by immunoSEQ multiplex PCR, the TCRdb table keeps only in-frame clones and is missing some. That table is the source of V, J and clone size, and D and trimming were worked out from the DNA. This table holds roughly 75,000 clones, around 85% found once. V and J are TRBV11-2 and TRBJ1-2, with 7 bases fitting TRBD1. This sequence originates from a man aged 45-65 years with COVID-19, enrolled during active disease. The sample comprised peripheral blood. CDR3 residues: CASSETGIGYTF. CDR3 bases: TGTGCCAGCAGCGAGACAGGGATCGGCTACACCTTC.